These 13 T cell receptor beta chains originate from one sample sequenced in a study of vaccination effects on CD4 cells after COVID-19. Within the ViraFEST assay, antigen-specific CD4+ T cells underwent expansion with viral peptide pools prior to sequencing. The culture ran for roughly 10 days before CD4+ T cells were isolated. SARS-CoV-2 infection was confirmed by PCR in the person between March and December 2020. What these receptors recognize is not known. Sequenced by immunoSEQ multiplex PCR; TCRdb stores in-frame clones only, minus some. The sample lists 60,000 to 75,000 clones, 73% occurring once. This specimen consisted of CD4+ T cells from PBMCs cultured with HIV peptides, obtained before COVID-19 vaccination. The subset here: HIV-1 Nef peptide pool negative control/reference culture. These TCRs come from a human donor who had a prior SARS-CoV-2 infection.

V usage is TRBV11-3 and J usage is TRBJ2-5; D ambiguous. V gave up 4 bases and J gave up 4 bases, with 13 bases separating them. Germline V lookup: CDR1 SGHNT, CDR2 YENEEA. This CDR3 contains 14 residues. The chain's CDR3 is CASSSRVTRETQYF. In DNA, the CDR3 is TGTGCCAGCAGCTCCCGCGTCACGAGAGAGACCCAGTACTTC.

The chain links TRBV7-9 to TRBJ1-4; D is perhaps TRBD1 (5 bases). Per the germline V gene, CDR1 is SEHNR and CDR2 is FQNEAQ (reference sequence). The CDR3 extends over 16 amino acids. The germline V and J ends were trimmed by 5 bases and 5 bases, with 18 bases remaining between them. Here the CDR3 DNA reads TGTGCCAGCAGCCCTCACGGAGGGGCGCGGAATGAAAAACTGTTTTTT. Its protein product is CASSPHGGARNEKLFF. Looking up the rest from reference TRBV7-9 and TRBJ1-4 gives the full variable domain: DTGVSQNPRHKITKRGQNVTFRCDPISEHNRLYWYRQTLGQGPEFLTYFQNEAQLEKSRLLSDRFSAERPKGSFSTLEIQRTEQGDSAMYLCASSPHGGARNEKLFFGSGTQLSVL.

The rearrangement joins TRBV6-5 to TRBJ2-1; no reliable D call. V was clipped by 3 bases and J by 9 bases, with 0 bases between them. CDR1 and CDR2 from the germline V gene are MNHEY and SVGAGI. The CDR3 contains 9 residues. The CDR3 region has the DNA TGTGCCAGCAGTTATGAGCAGTTCTTC. Protein: CASSYEQFF.

V usage is TRBV4-1 and J usage is TRBJ2-7, with TRBD1 matching 12 bases. The ends lost 3 bases at V and 4 bases at J; junction bases unmatched: 4. The CDR3 totals 15 residues. The germline gives CDR1 MGHRA, CDR2 YSYEKL. This chain's CDR3 is CASSQGTGGVYEQYF. Written as DNA, the CDR3 is TGCGCCAGCAGCCAGGGGACAGGGGGCGTTTACGAGCAGTACTTC.

The gene calls are TRBV11-1 and TRBJ2-7, with 7 nucleotides matching TRBD1. Trimming removed 5 bases from V and 2 bases from J; junction bases left unmatched: 6. The germline V gene encodes CDR1 SGHAT and CDR2 FQDESV (reference sequence). The CDR3 contains 14 residues. The DNA of the CDR3 is TGTGCCAGCAGCACCGGACAGGCCGCCTACGAGCAGTACTTC. Amino acid sequence: CASSTGQAAYEQYF.

The chain couples TRBV4-2 to TRBJ1-4; 7 bases fit TRBD1. Per germline, CDR1 LGHNA and CDR2 YNFKEQ. This CDR3 contains 15 residues. V gave up 6 bases and J gave up 8 bases; unmatched junction bases: 12. DNA for the CDR3: TGTGCCAGCAGACGAGGACCCCAGGGGGAGGAAAAACTGTTTTTT. Translation gives CASRRGPQGEEKLFF.

The CDR3 spells CATSRDRTDTQYF. In DNA form, the CDR3 reads TGTGCCACCAGCAGAGATCGCACAGATACGCAGTATTTT. This sequence joins TRBV15 and TRBJ2-3; D call uncertain. The CDR3 runs to 13 residues. Looked up from germline, CDR1 is LNHNV and CDR2 is YYDKDF (reference sequence). V gave up 0 bases and J gave up 1 base, with 2 bases separating them.

V usage is TRBV3-1 (or the pseudogene TRBV3-2) and J usage is TRBJ2-5; either TRBD1 or TRBD2 may fit D (5 bases each). V was trimmed by 4 bases and J by 7 bases, leaving 19 bases between them. The CDR3 loop spans 15 amino acids. CDR1 and CDR2 from the germline V gene are LGHDT and YNNKEL (reference sequence). In DNA form, the CDR3 reads TGTGCCAGCAGCCCGGGACCTCACCCCTCCAGGACCCAGTACTTC. Amino acids: CASSPGPHPSRTQYF.

This rearrangement joins TRBV7-3 to TRBJ2-1, with D unclear. Trimming took off 5 bases at V and 8 bases at J, with 13 bases between the two ends. Germline V gene sequence: CDR1 SGHTA, CDR2 FQGTGA. CDR3 length: 13 amino acids. This CDR3 is CASSPSRADEQFF. CDR3 bases: TGTGCCAGCAGCCCTTCTCGGGCTGATGAGCAGTTCTTC.

By its share, this clone is medium-sized. The CDR3 here is CASSQVGRSYSGNTIYF. The DNA for the CDR3 is TGTGCCAGCAGCCAAGTTGGCCGGTCTTACTCTGGAAACACCATATATTTT. The J gene is TRBJ1-3, the V gene TRBV3-1 (or the pseudogene TRBV3-2); D is undetermined. Germline values: CDR1 LGHDT, CDR2 YNNKEL (reference sequence). The CDR3 length is 17 residues. V lost 1 base and J 0 bases, leaving 13 bases between the germline ends.

J is TRBJ1-3 and V is TRBV13, with 11 positions matching TRBD1. Trimming at V came to 2 bases and at J to 2 bases, leaving 8 bases not matched to a gene. This CDR3 has 18 amino acids. Per the germline V gene, CDR1 is PRHDT and CDR2 is FYEKMQ (reference sequence). As DNA, the CDR3 is TGTGCCAGCAGCTTAAGGGACAGGGGGTATTCCGCTGGAAACACCATATATTTT. Its translation: CASSLRDRGYSAGNTIYF.

J is TRBJ2-7 and V is TRBV7-2, with D unresolved. This CDR3 contains 15 residues. Trimming took off 0 bases at V and 2 bases at J, with 11 bases between the two ends. Looked up from germline, CDR1 is SGHTA and CDR2 is FQGNSA. CDR3 DNA sequence: TGTGCCAGCAGCTTAGCGCTACGGCACCCCTACGAGCAGTACTTC. This gives the protein CASSLALRHPYEQYF.

This sequence joins TRBV5-1 and TRBJ1-1, with unresolved D. Germline lookup yields CDR1 SGHRS and CDR2 YFSETQ. The CDR3 has 14 amino acids. The V gene lost 0 bases and the J gene lost 1 base, with 7 bases spanning the gap. The CDR3, as DNA: TGCGCCAGCAGCTTGGAGGGTTCGAACACTGAAGCTTTCTTT. It is translated as CASSLEGSNTEAFF.